This T cell receptor (beta chain) appears in the sequencing data of a study of immune characterization of retroperitoneal liposarcoma (dated by TCRdb to the late 2010s). This clonotype is described as large (0.1 to 1%). What this receptor recognizes is not known. The input lacks base qualities; no much larger clone sits a single base away. The library was obtained by PCR. The sequencing machine was a NextSeq 500. The public sequencing data were trimmed at Q25 with fastp and processed into clonotypes with MiXCR by TCRdb, which kept only in-frame beta chains. Duplicate CDR3 protein sequences are folded into a single record with the most common DNA and genes. The sample table records 4,300 or so distinct CDR3 sequences; around 32% of these occur just once. The top ten clonotypes cover about 31% of the sample. The CDR3 holds 15 amino acids from the cysteine to the phenylalanine. Of the read, only the CDR3 DNA is kept; its 45 bases are in frame from base 1. V loses 2 bases, J loses 1 base, and the germline ends lie 11 bases apart. As encoded in the germline V gene, CDR1 is SGHTA while CDR2 is FQGNSA.

This sequence uses TRBV7-2 and TRBJ2-5; no D gene call is confident. The sequence was collected from a male donor with retroperitoneal liposarcoma. The specimen was tumor tissue. For the CDR3, the sequence is CASSLWSSGQETQYF. In nucleotides, the sequence is TGTGCCAGCAGCTTATGGTCGTCAGGCCAAGAGACCCAGTACTTC.